A single sample gave rise to the 17 T cell receptor beta chains below, sequenced in a study of blood T cell repertoires in COVID-19. TCRdb keeps only in-frame clones here, not all; method: immunoSEQ multiplex PCR. This repertoire shows around 310,000 clones, around 91% found once; its top ten account for around 12%. Sequences were obtained from peripheral blood. The receptor source for this set is a woman aged 55-75 years with acute or convalescent COVID-19.

This chain joins TRBV21-1 and TRBJ2-7; the table's D call TRBD2 went unverified against the DNA. TRBV21-1 is an annotated pseudogene. The CDR3 covers 16 residues. The chain's CDR3 is CASSKPLGRASYEQYF. In nucleotides, the CDR3 is TGTGCCAGCAGCAAACCCTTGGGGAGGGCCTCCTACGAGCAGTACTTC.

This clone has just a few counts. The rearrangement joins TRBV7-9 to TRBJ1-3, with 8 bases identical to TRBD1. This CDR3 has 15 amino acids. Germline V lookup: CDR1 SEHNR, CDR2 FQNEAQ (reference sequence). Losses at the gene ends were 10 bases for V and 1 base for J; bases not matched to a gene: 9. The CDR3 here is CAIQGVKDSGNTIYF. The CDR3 nucleotides are TGTGCCATACAGGGGGTTAAGGATTCTGGAAACACCATATATTTT.

The J gene is TRBJ2-3, the V gene TRBV7-8; 8 bases are a match to TRBD1. Germline CDR1 reads SGHVS; CDR2 reads FQNEAQ. J gave up 13 bases and V 5 bases, and 14 bases lay outside the gene matches. The CDR3 contains 14 residues. The DNA for the CDR3 is TGTGCCAGCAGCAATACCTCCGACAGGGGACTCAAGTATTTT. It translates to CASSNTSDRGLKYF.

The rearrangement joins TRBV25-1 to TRBJ1-1, with D possibly TRBD1 on 6 matching bases. Trimming took 0 bases from V and 10 from J, leaving 15 bases between them. Germline assignment: CDR1 MGHDK and CDR2 SYGVNS. The CDR3 consists of 14 residues. The CDR3 nucleotides read TGTGCCAGCAGTGAATACCAGGGGCGGGGGAGAGCTTTCTTT. Residues: CASSEYQGRGRAFF. Using reference TRBV25-1 and TRBJ1-1 for the parts outside the CDR3, the full variable domain is EADIYQTPRYLVIGTGKKITLECSQTMGHDKMYWYQQDPGMELHLIHYSYGVNSTEKGDLSSESTVSRIRTEHFPLTLESARPSHTSQYLCASSEYQGRGRAFFGQGTRLTVV.

This sequence joins TRBV2 and TRBJ1-2, with 10 bases that match TRBD1. V was clipped by 7 bases and J by 5 bases; unmatched bases: 7. Germline values: CDR1 SNHLY, CDR2 FYNNEI. The CDR3 extends over 14 amino acids. CDR3 residues: CASTRQGARYGYTF. The CDR3 DNA follows: TGTGCCAGCACCAGACAGGGGGCAAGATATGGCTACACCTTC.

This clone was seen only once. The J gene is TRBJ2-1, the V gene TRBV5-1, with TRBD1 matching over 7 bases. J lost 8 bases, V lost 2 bases, and 10 bases had no gene match. The germline gives CDR1 SGHRS, CDR2 YFSETQ. The CDR3 consists of 15 residues. CDR3 amino acids: CASSFGTAGKYEQFF. Written as DNA, the CDR3 is TGCGCCAGCAGCTTCGGGACAGCCGGTAAATATGAGCAGTTCTTC.

The genes are TRBV9 and TRBJ2-2; 7 positions agree with TRBD2. V lost 3 bases, J lost 0 bases, and 5 bases stayed unmatched. The CDR3 contains 16 residues. The germline gives CDR1 SGDLS, CDR2 YYNGEE. Here the CDR3 DNA reads TGTGCCAGCAGCGCAGGAGCGGGGCCGAACACCGGGGAGCTGTTTTTT. Protein sequence: CASSAGAGPNTGELFF.

This chain connects TRBV7-2 to TRBJ2-5, with 8 bases lining up with TRBD1. The CDR3 runs to 13 residues. V lost 5 bases, J lost 5 bases, and 4 bases stayed unmatched. CDR1 and CDR2 (germline): SGHTA, FQGNSA. This CDR3 reads CASSQRQGETQYF. Written as DNA, the CDR3 is TGTGCCAGCAGCCAACGACAGGGGGAGACCCAGTACTTC. The full variable domain, completed using reference TRBV7-2 and TRBJ2-5, is GAGVSQSPSNKVTEKGKDVELRCDPISGHTALYWYRQSLGQGLEFLIYFQGNSAPDKSGLPSDRFSAERTGGSVSTLTIQRTQQEDSAVYLCASSQRQGETQYFGPGTRLLVL.

V and J are TRBV12-3 or TRBV12-4 and TRBJ2-1, with a tentative D call TRBD2 (7 bases). V dropped 8 bases and J dropped 8 bases, with 13 bases sitting between them. The CDR3 totals 12 residues. CDR3 DNA sequence: TGTGCCAGCCTTCCGGGGGGCCATGAGCAGTTCTTC. The encoded protein is CASLPGGHEQFF.

This chain uses TRBV27 with TRBJ1-1; 7 bases align to TRBD1. Germline V gives CDR1 MNHEY, CDR2 SMNVEV (reference sequence). The CDR3 has 16 residues. V lost 5 bases and J lost 1; bases outside the gene matches: 10. CDR3 coding DNA: TGTGCCAGCAGTGCGCCTTCAGGGGGGCCGAACACTGAAGCTTTCTTT. Protein sequence: CASSAPSGGPNTEAFF.

In its sample, this clone was seen once. The rearrangement joins TRBV28 to TRBJ2-7; 8 nucleotides agree with TRBD1. This CDR3 contains 14 residues. Germline loops: CDR1 MDHEN, CDR2 SYDVKM. With 7 bases clipped from V and 4 bases from J, the junction kept 9 bases outside the gene matches. DNA of the CDR3: TGTGCCAGCAAAACCGGGACAGGACTTTACGAGCAGTACTTC. Amino acids: CASKTGTGLYEQYF. The complete variable domain, with remaining parts taken from reference TRBV28 and TRBJ2-7, reads DVKVTQSSRYLVKRTGEKVFLECVQDMDHENMFWYRQDPGLGLRLIYFSYDVKMKEKGDIPEGYSVSREKKERFSLILESASTNQTSMYLCASKTGTGLYEQYFGPGTRLTVT.

This rearrangement joins TRBV6-4 to TRBJ2-1; a weak D match, TRBD2 (7 bases). Germline V gene lookup returns CDR1 MRHNA and CDR2 SNTAGT. The CDR3 totals 16 residues. V was shortened by 0 bases and J by 4 bases, with 13 bases between the two germline ends. In nucleotides, the CDR3 is TGTGCCAGCAGTGACTCCCCGGGGGGCCTTTACAATGAGCAGTTCTTC. The encoded protein is CASSDSPGGLYNEQFF.

The chain's CDR3 is CASSPSTSGGARELFF. The CDR3, as DNA: TGTGCCAGCAGCCCGTCGACTAGCGGGGGGGCCAGGGAGCTGTTTTTT. This chain uses TRBV5-4 with TRBJ2-2, with 14 nucleotides matching TRBD2. The germline V gene has CDR1 SGHNT and CDR2 YYREEE (reference sequence). The junction had 8 bases not matched to a gene; V was cut back by 4 bases and J by 9 bases. There are 16 residues in the CDR3.

In the case of this clone: Other DNA sequences within the sample encode an identical CDR3. This chain joins TRBV27 and TRBJ1-1, with no clear D. The length of the CDR3 is 13 residues. Trimming shortened V by 6 bases and J by 2 bases, and 10 bases separated the two germline ends. Germline assignment: CDR1 MNHEY and CDR2 SMNVEV (reference sequence). The CDR3 reads CASSLGSNTEAFF. CDR3 in DNA: TGTGCCAGCAGCTTGGGGAGTAACACTGAAGCTTTCTTT.

This clone was detected once. The chain couples TRBV3-1 (or the pseudogene TRBV3-2) to TRBJ1-4; TRBD1 might be the D (6 bases). V shed 2 bases and J shed 3 bases, with 10 bases lying between them. Per germline, CDR1 LGHDT and CDR2 YNNKEL (reference sequence). This CDR3 spans 15 amino acids. The DNA of the CDR3 is TGTGCCAGCAGCCAATCGGACAGCCCTAATGAAAAACTGTTTTTT. This codes for CASSQSDSPNEKLFF.

V and J are TRBV7-9 and TRBJ2-7, with TRBD1 matching 8 bases. V dropped 4 bases and J dropped 3; count of bases not matched to a gene: 8. Germline V gene sequence: CDR1 SEHNR, CDR2 FQNEAQ (reference sequence). The CDR3 loop spans 15 amino acids. The CDR3 DNA is TGTGCCAGCAGCTCCCTAGGGACAGGTCGCTACGAGCAGTACTTC. It codes for CASSSLGTGRYEQYF.

This sequence joins TRBV27 and TRBJ1-4; 7 nucleotides agree with TRBD1. The CDR3 extends over 13 amino acids. Germline V CDR1 and CDR2: MNHEY, SMNVEV (reference sequence). The V segment lost 6 bases and the J segment 2 bases; nucleotides outside the gene matches: 0. The CDR3 reads CASRDRTNEKLFF. CDR3 bases: TGTGCCAGCAGGGACAGGACTAATGAAAAACTGTTTTTT.